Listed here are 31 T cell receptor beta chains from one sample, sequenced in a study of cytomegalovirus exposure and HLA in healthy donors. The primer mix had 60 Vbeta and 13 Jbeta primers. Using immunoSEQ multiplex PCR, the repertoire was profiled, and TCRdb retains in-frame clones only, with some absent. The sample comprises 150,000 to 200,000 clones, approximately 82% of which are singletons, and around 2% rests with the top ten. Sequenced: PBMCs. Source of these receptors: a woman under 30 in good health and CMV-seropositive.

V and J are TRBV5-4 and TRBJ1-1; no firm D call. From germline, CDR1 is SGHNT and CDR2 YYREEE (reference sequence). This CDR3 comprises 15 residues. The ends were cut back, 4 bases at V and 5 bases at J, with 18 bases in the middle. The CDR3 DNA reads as TGTGCCAGCAGCCCTCAGAGGAACTCTTGGACTGAAGCTTTCTTT. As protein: CASSPQRNSWTEAFF.

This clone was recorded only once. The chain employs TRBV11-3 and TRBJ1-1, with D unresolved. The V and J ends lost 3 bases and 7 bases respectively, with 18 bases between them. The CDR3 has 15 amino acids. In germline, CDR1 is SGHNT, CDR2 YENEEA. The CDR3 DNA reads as TGTGCCAGCAGCTTGAGGGAACGGGCGAACGGTGAAGCTTTCTTT. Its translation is CASSLRERANGEAFF.

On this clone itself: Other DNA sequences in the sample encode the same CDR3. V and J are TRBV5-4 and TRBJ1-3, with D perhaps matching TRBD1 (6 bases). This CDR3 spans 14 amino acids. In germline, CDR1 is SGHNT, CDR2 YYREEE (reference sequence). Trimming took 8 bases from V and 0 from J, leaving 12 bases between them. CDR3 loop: CASSWGLSGNTIYF. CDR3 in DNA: TGTGCCAGTTCTTGGGGGCTCTCTGGAAACACCATATATTTT.

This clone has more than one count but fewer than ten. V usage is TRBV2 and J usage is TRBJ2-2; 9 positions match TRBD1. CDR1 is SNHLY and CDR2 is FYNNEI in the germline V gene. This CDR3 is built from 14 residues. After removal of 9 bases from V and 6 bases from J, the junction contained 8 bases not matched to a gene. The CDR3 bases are TGTGCCAGTCGGGACAGGGTCGGGGCCGGGGAGCTGTTTTTT. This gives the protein CASRDRVGAGELFF.

CDR3 loop: CASSVEGQIQETQYF. The CDR3 DNA reads TGTGCCAGCAGCGTAGAGGGACAGATCCAAGAGACCCAGTACTTC. The V and J genes are TRBV9 and TRBJ2-5; TRBD1 agrees at 7 bases. Germline values: CDR1 SGDLS, CDR2 YYNGEE. With 0 bases clipped from V and 1 base from J, the junction kept 3 bases outside the gene matches. The CDR3 consists of 15 residues.

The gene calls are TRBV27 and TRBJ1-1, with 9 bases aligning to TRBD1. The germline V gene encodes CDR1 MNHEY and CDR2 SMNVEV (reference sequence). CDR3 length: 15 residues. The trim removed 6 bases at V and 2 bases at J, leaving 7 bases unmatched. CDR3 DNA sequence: TGTGCCAGCAGCGTGCCGGGACAGGGAAACACTGAAGCTTTCTTT. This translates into CASSVPGQGNTEAFF.

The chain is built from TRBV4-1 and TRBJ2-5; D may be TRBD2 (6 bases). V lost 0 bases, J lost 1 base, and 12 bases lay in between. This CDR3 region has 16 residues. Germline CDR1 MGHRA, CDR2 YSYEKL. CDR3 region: CASSQEATRGQETQYF. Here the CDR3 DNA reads TGCGCCAGCAGCCAAGAGGCGACTAGAGGCCAAGAGACCCAGTACTTC.

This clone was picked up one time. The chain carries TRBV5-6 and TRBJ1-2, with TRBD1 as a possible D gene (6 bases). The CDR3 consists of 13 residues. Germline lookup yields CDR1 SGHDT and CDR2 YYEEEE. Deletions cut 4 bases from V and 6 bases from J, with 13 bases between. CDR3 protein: CASSPTGRDGYTF. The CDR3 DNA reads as TGTGCCAGCAGCCCGACAGGCCGGGATGGCTACACCTTC.

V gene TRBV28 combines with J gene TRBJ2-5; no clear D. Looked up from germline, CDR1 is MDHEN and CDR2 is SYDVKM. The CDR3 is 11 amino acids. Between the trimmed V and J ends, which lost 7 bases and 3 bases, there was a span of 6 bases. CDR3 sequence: CASIREETQYF. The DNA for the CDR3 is TGTGCCAGCATTCGGGAAGAGACCCAGTACTTC.

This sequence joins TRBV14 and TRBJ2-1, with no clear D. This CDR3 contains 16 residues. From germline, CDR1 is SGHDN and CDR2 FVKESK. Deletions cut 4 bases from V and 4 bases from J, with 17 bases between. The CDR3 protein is CASSPLMSSSYNEQFF. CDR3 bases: TGTGCCAGCAGCCCCTTGATGAGCTCAAGTTACAATGAGCAGTTCTTC.

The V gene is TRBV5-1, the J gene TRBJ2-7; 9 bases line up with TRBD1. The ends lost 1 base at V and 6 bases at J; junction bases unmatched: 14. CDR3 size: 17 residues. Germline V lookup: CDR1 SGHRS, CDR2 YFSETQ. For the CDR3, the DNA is TGCGCCAGCAGCTTGCTGGGGACAGGGAAAGGGAGCTCCGAGCAGTACTTC. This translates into CASSLLGTGKGSSEQYF.

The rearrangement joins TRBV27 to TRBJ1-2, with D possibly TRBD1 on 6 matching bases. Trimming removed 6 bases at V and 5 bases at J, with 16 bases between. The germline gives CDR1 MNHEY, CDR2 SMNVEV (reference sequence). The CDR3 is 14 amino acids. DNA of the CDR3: TGTGCCAGCAGCCTGCCCCAGGGGCAGTATGGCTACACCTTC. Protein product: CASSLPQGQYGYTF.

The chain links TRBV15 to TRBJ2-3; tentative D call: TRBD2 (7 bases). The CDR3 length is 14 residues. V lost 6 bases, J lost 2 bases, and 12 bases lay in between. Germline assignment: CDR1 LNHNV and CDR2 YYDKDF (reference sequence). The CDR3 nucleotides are TGTGCCACCAGACGAGGGGGGGCCACAGATACGCAGTATTTT. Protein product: CATRRGGATDTQYF.

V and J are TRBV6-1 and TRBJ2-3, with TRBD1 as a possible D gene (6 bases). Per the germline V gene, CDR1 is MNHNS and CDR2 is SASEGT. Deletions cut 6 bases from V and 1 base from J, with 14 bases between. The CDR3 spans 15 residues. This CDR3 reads CASSLQGWGTDTQYF. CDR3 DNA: TGTGCCAGCAGCCTACAGGGTTGGGGCACAGATACGCAGTATTTT.

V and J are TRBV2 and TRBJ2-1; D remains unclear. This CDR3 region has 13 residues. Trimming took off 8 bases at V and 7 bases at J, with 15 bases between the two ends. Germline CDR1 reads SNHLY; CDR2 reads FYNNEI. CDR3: CASLDSRGNEQFF. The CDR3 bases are TGTGCCAGCCTCGACTCCCGAGGTAATGAGCAGTTCTTC.

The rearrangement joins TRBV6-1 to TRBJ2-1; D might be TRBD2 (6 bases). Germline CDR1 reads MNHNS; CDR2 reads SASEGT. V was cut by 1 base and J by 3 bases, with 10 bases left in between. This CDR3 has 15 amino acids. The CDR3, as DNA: TGTGCCAGCAGTGAAGGGAGTAGCGGCTACAATGAGCAGTTCTTC. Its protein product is CASSEGSSGYNEQFF.

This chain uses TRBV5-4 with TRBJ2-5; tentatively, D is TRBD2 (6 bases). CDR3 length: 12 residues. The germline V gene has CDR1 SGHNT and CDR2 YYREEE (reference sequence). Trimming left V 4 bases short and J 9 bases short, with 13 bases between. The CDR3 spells CASSPTTGAQYF. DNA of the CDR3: TGTGCCAGCAGCCCCACCACGGGGGCCCAGTACTTC.

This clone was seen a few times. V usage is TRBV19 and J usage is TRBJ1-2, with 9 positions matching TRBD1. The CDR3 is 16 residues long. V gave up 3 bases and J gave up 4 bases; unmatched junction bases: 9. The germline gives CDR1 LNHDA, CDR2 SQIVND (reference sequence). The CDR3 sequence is CASSIRRQGDFYGYTF. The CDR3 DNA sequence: TGTGCCAGTAGTATCCGGCGACAGGGGGATTTCTATGGCTACACCTTC.

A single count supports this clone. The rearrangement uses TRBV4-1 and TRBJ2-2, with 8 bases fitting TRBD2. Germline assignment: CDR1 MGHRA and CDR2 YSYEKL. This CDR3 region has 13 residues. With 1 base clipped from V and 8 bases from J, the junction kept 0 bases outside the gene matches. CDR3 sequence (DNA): TGCGCCAGCAGCCAAGTAGCGGGGGGGGAGCTGTTTTTT. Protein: CASSQVAGGELFF.

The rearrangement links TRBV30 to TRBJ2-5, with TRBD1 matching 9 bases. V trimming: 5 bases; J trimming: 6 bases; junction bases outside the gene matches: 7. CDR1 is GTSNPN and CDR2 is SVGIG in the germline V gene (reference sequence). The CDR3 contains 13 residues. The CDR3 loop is CAWGRGQGKTQYF. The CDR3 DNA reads TGTGCCTGGGGGAGGGGACAGGGAAAGACCCAGTACTTC. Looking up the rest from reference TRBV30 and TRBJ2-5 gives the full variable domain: SQTIHQWPATLVQPVGSPLSLECTVEGTSNPNLYWYRQAAGRGLQLLFYSVGIGQISSEVPQNLSASRPQDRQFILSSKKLLLSDSGFYLCAWGRGQGKTQYFGPGTRLLVL.

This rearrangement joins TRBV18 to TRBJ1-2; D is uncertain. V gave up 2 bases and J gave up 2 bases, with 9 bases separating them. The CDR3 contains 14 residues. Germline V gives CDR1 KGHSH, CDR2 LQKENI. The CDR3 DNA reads TGTGCCAGCTCACCATCGGCGGAAAACTATGGCTACACCTTC. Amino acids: CASSPSAENYGYTF.

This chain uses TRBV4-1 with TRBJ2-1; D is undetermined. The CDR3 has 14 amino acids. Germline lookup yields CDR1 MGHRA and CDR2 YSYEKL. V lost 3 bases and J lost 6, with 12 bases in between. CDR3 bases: TGCGCCAGCAGCCAGCCGAGGAGAGGCAATGAGCAGTTCTTC. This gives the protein CASSQPRRGNEQFF.

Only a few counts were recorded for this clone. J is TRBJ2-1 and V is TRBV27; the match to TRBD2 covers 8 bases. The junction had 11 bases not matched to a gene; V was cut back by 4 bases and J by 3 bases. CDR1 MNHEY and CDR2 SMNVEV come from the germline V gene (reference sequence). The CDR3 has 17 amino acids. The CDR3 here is CASSSGLARQFYNEQFF. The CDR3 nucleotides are TGTGCCAGCAGTTCTGGACTAGCACGACAGTTCTACAATGAGCAGTTCTTC.

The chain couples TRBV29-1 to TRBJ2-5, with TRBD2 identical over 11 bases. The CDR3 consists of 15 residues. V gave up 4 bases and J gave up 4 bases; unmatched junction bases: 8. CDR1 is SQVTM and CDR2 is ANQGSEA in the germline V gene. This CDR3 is CSVGVSGGAGETQYF. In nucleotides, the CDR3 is TGCAGCGTTGGCGTTAGCGGGGGGGCGGGAGAGACCCAGTACTTC.

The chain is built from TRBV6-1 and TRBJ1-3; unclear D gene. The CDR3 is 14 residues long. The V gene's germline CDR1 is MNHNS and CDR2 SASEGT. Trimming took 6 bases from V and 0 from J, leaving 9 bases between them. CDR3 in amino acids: CASRSSGSGNTIYF. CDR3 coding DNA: TGTGCCAGCAGATCCTCAGGCTCTGGAAACACCATATATTTT.

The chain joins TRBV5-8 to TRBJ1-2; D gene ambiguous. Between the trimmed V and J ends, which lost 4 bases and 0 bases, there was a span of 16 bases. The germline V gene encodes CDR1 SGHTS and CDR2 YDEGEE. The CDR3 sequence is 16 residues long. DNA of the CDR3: TGTGCCAGCAGCCACCGCAGATCCTCAGCTAACTATGGCTACACCTTC. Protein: CASSHRRSSANYGYTF.

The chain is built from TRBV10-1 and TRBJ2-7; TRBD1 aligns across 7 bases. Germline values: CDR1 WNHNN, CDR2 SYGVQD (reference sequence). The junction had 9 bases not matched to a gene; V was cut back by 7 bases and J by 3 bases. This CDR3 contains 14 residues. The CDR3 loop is CASTPAGGDYEQYV. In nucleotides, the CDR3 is TGCGCCAGCACCCCCGCAGGGGGAGACTACGAGCAGTACGTC.

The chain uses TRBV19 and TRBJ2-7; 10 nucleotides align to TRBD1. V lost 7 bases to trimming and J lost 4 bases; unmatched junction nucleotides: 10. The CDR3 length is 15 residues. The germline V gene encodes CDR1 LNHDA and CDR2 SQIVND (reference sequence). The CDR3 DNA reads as TGTGCCAGTACCTCGGGCTGGGACAGGGGATACGAGCAGTACTTC. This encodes CASTSGWDRGYEQYF.

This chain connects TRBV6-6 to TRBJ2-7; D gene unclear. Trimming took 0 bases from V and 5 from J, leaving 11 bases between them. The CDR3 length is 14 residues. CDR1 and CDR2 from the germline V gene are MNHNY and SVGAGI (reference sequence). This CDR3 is CASSYSPLQDEQYF. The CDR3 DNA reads TGTGCCAGCAGTTACTCTCCCCTCCAGGACGAGCAGTACTTC.

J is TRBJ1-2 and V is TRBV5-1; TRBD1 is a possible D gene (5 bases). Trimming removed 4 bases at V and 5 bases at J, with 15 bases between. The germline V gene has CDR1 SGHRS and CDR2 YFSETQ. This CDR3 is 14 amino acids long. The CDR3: CASSPAGGAYGYTF. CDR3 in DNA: TGCGCCAGCAGCCCGGCAGGAGGGGCGTATGGCTACACCTTC.

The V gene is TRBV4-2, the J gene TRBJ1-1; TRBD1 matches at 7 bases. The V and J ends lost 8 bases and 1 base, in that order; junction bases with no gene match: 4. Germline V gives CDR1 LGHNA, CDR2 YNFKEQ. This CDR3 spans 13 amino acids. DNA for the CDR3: TGTGCCAGCTACCGACAGGGGAACACTGAAGCTTTCTTT. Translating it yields CASYRQGNTEAFF.